These T cell receptor beta chains were read from a single sample in a study of T-cell memory formation after mild COVID-19. TCRdb re-called the 5' RACE reads with MiXCR, one entry per CDR3 protein. The sample carries some 600,000 distinct CDR3 sequences, 17% recorded once. Sequencing was carried out using PBMCs or a T cell subset sorted from them (not recorded which). Receptor source: an adult woman who had mild COVID-19 (a few samples of this study predate the infection). Cell type and time point are not known. Each CDR3 is given with its conserved first and last residue. A D gene is named only where the DNA matches it firmly. Some rows have no size entry. The others give once, few or many, or a class for an expanded clone.

d_gene: TRBD2
len: 16
abundance: NA
j_gene: TRBJ2-3
v_gene: TRBV7-3
CDR3nt: TGTGCCAGCAGCCCACATCGAGCGGGGGGGTCAAATACGCAGTATTTT
CDR3aa: CASSPHRAGGSNTQYF

d_gene: TRBD1
len: 14
abundance: NA
j_gene: TRBJ2-7
v_gene: TRBV5-1
CDR3nt: TGCGCCAGCAGCATGGACAGGGGTAACTACGAGCAGTACTTC
CDR3aa: CASSMDRGNYEQYF

d_gene: NA
len: 15
abundance: few
j_gene: TRBJ2-7
v_gene: TRBV11-2
CDR3nt: TGTGCCAGCAGCTTATCCCAGCTAGCGCCCTACGAGCAGTACTTC
CDR3aa: CASSLSQLAPYEQYF

d_gene: NA
len: 11
abundance: few
j_gene: TRBJ1-1
v_gene: TRBV3-1
CDR3nt: TGTGCCAGCAGCCAACGGTATGAAGCTTTCTTT
CDR3aa: CASSQRYEAFF

d_gene: TRBD1
len: 15
abundance: NA
j_gene: TRBJ1-1
v_gene: TRBV18
CDR3nt: TGTGCCAGCTCACCCAGACAGGGAGGGAGCACTGAAGCTTTCTTT
CDR3aa: CASSPRQGGSTEAFF

d_gene: TRBD2
len: 15
abundance: NA
j_gene: TRBJ2-1
v_gene: TRBV11-2
CDR3nt: TGTGCCAGCAGCCCACTAGCGGGAGTGTTCGGTGAGCAGTTCTTC
CDR3aa: CASSPLAGVFGEQFF

d_gene: TRBD2
len: 18
abundance: NA
j_gene: TRBJ2-2
v_gene: TRBV7-7
CDR3nt: TGTGCTAGCAGCTTGAAAGAGCGGGAGGGGTCGGACACCGGGGAGCTGTTTTTT
CDR3aa: CASSLKEREGSDTGELFF

d_gene: NA
len: 12
abundance: NA
j_gene: TRBJ1-1
v_gene: TRBV2
CDR3nt: TGTGCCAGCACTGGGGGTCGCGCTGAAGCTTTCTTT
CDR3aa: CASTGGRAEAFF

d_gene: NA
len: 14
abundance: few
j_gene: TRBJ2-1
v_gene: TRBV18
CDR3nt: TGTGCCAGCTCACCACAGGTAGCTGCGGATGAGCAGTTCTTC
CDR3aa: CASSPQVAADEQFF

d_gene: NA
len: 12
abundance: many
j_gene: TRBJ2-1
v_gene: TRBV6-2/TRBV6-3
CDR3nt: TGTGCCAGCTCCATGGCGGGGAATGAGCAGTTCTTC
CDR3aa: CASSMAGNEQFF

d_gene: NA
len: 15
abundance: few
j_gene: TRBJ2-7
v_gene: TRBV6-6
CDR3nt: TGTGCCAGCAGTGACCCGGGGCTAGGGATCTACGAGCAGTACTTC
CDR3aa: CASSDPGLGIYEQYF

d_gene: NA
len: 12
abundance: few
j_gene: TRBJ2-5
v_gene: TRBV11-3
CDR3nt: TGTGCCAGCAGCTACCTGGAGGAGACCCAGTACTTC
CDR3aa: CASSYLEETQYF

d_gene: NA
len: 19
abundance: NA
j_gene: TRBJ2-3
v_gene: TRBV7-9
CDR3nt: TGTGCCAGCAGCTTATTCGGGACTCTTGGACAGAAACACACAGATACGCAGTATTTT
CDR3aa: CASSLFGTLGQKHTDTQYF

d_gene: NA
len: 20
abundance: few
j_gene: TRBJ2-1
v_gene: TRBV28
CDR3nt: TGTGCCAGCAGTTTAGGCACAGGGGCTGTCGCGGGAGCATCCTACAATGAGCAGTTCTTC
CDR3aa: CASSLGTGAVAGASYNEQFF

d_gene: NA
len: 12
abundance: NA
j_gene: TRBJ2-7
v_gene: TRBV20-1
CDR3nt: TGCAGTGCTAGGGAGACCCCCTACGAGCAGTACTTC
CDR3aa: CSARETPYEQYF

d_gene: TRBD1
len: 15
abundance: NA
j_gene: TRBJ1-4
v_gene: TRBV7-9
CDR3nt: TGTGCCAGCAGCAGTGGACAGGGGGGAAATGAAAAACTGTTTTTT
CDR3aa: CASSSGQGGNEKLFF

d_gene: TRBD1
len: 16
abundance: few
j_gene: TRBJ1-2
v_gene: TRBV6-5
CDR3nt: TGTGCCAGCAGTCCCGTTCTGTCCCAGGGGGCGAATGGCTACACCTTC
CDR3aa: CASSPVLSQGANGYTF

d_gene: NA
len: 17
abundance: once
j_gene: TRBJ1-5
v_gene: TRBV28
CDR3nt: TGTGCCAGCAGTCCAGGCTCGGCGTCCGGGTCGAGACAGCCCCAGCATTTT
CDR3aa: CASSPGSASGSRQPQHF

d_gene: NA
len: 12
abundance: NA
j_gene: TRBJ2-7
v_gene: TRBV11-3
CDR3nt: TGTGCCAGCAGCGCGACAGAGTACGAGCAGTACTTC
CDR3aa: CASSATEYEQYF

d_gene: NA
len: 13
abundance: NA
j_gene: TRBJ1-2
v_gene: TRBV24-1
CDR3nt: TGTGCCACCAGTGGGGGACGGACGTATGGCTACACCTTC
CDR3aa: CATSGGRTYGYTF

d_gene: TRBD2
len: 16
abundance: NA
j_gene: TRBJ2-1
v_gene: TRBV7-9
CDR3nt: TGTGCCAGCAGTCCCCCCGGGCTAGCGGAATACAATGAGCAGTTCTTC
CDR3aa: CASSPPGLAEYNEQFF

d_gene: NA
len: 14
abundance: NA
j_gene: TRBJ1-2
v_gene: TRBV6-1
CDR3nt: TGTGCCAGCACCAAATCCGGATCTCTGGACGGCTACACCTTC
CDR3aa: CASTKSGSLDGYTF

d_gene: NA
len: 14
abundance: few
j_gene: TRBJ1-2
v_gene: TRBV6-1
CDR3nt: TGTGCCAGCAGCAGTCAGGGGTACGACTATGGCTACACCTTC
CDR3aa: CASSSQGYDYGYTF